Shown below are 31 T cell receptor beta chains from a single sample sequenced in a study of identical twins. Each CDR3 protein gets one entry after TCRdb re-called the 5' RACE reads with MiXCR. The table lists about 520,000 distinct CDR3 sequences, less than 25% of them singletons. Separately, the same data were catalogued under a study of T cells expressing NK-cell markers.

Specimen: CD4+ T cells sorted from blood. These TCRs come from a woman under 30 in good health.

This clonotype was observed a handful of times. The chain carries TRBV11-3 and TRBJ2-2, with D perhaps being TRBD1 or TRBD2 (5 bases each). The germline V and J ends were trimmed by 2 bases and 6 bases, with 10 bases remaining between them. CDR1 is SGHNT and CDR2 is YENEEA in the germline V gene. The CDR3 runs 14 residues. CDR3 DNA sequence: TGTGCCAGCAGCTTAAGCTGGGGGTCCGGGGAGCTGTTTTTT. Its protein is CASSLSWGSGELFF.

The chain joins TRBV20-1 to TRBJ1-1; D is undetermined. In germline, CDR1 is DFQATT, CDR2 SNEGSKA (reference sequence). V was cut by 0 bases and J by 1 base, with 9 bases left in between. The CDR3 is 14 amino acids. The CDR3 DNA follows: TGCAGTGCTAGAGATGCCGCACCGAACACTGAAGCTTTCTTT. Residues: CSARDAAPNTEAFF.

The chain joins TRBV19 to TRBJ1-2; TRBD1 matches at 9 bases. The CDR3 length is 16 residues. The J segment lost 7 bases and the V segment lost 4 bases, leaving 13 bases of the junction unmatched. The germline gives CDR1 LNHDA, CDR2 SQIVND (reference sequence). CDR3 coding DNA: TGTGCCAGTAGTAACGATGGCGGCAACAGGGGGCTTGGCTACACCTTC. Translation gives CASSNDGGNRGLGYTF.

The sample holds a few counts of this clonotype. V usage is TRBV20-1 and J usage is TRBJ2-3; no reliable D call. The germline gives CDR1 DFQATT, CDR2 SNEGSKA (reference sequence). The CDR3 runs to 15 residues. Trimming took 3 bases from V and 2 from J, leaving 15 bases between them. The CDR3 nucleotides are TGCAGTGCTAGGTTATCCGGACGACTCACAGATACGCAGTATTTT. It codes for CSARLSGRLTDTQYF.

The chain carries TRBV20-1 and TRBJ2-1, with 12 bases fitting TRBD2. Trimming took 6 bases from V and 9 from J; bases not matched to a gene: 12. Germline V CDR1 and CDR2: DFQATT, SNEGSKA (reference sequence). The CDR3 has 15 amino acids. CDR3 amino acids: CSALLAGGGSGEQFF. The CDR3 DNA reads TGCAGTGCATTACTAGCGGGAGGTGGGAGTGGTGAGCAGTTCTTC.

Worth noting for this clonotype: The junction shows a germline mismatch at one end, possibly a read error. The chain employs TRBV9 and TRBJ2-1; D ambiguous. Germline-derived CDR1 and CDR2 are SGDLS and YYNGEE. The CDR3 is 15 residues long. In DNA form, the CDR3 reads TGTACCAGCAGCGTAGGTAGTCGCACCTACAATGAGCAGTTCTTC. Protein sequence: CTSSVGSRTYNEQFF. The entire variable domain, with the rest obtained from reference TRBV9 and TRBJ2-1, is as follows: DSGVTQTPKHLITATGQRVTLRCSPRSGDLSVYWYQQSLDQGLQFLIQYYNGEERAKGNILERFSAQQFPDLHSELNLSSLELGDSALYFCTSSVGSRTYNEQFFGPGTRLTVL.

This clonotype has only a few counts. The J gene is TRBJ1-2, the V gene TRBV19; perhaps TRBD1 as D (6 bases). Germline CDR1 reads LNHDA; CDR2 reads SQIVND (reference sequence). V dropped 5 bases and J dropped 2 bases, with 15 bases sitting between them. The CDR3 totals 15 residues. CDR3 DNA: TGTGCCAGTAGTCGGCTGGGGGCCGGGAACTATGGCTACACCTTC. It codes for CASSRLGAGNYGYTF.

This clonotype turned up a few times. The rearrangement joins TRBV20-1 to TRBJ2-7; D gene ambiguous. Per the germline V gene, CDR1 is DFQATT and CDR2 is SNEGSKA (reference sequence). The CDR3 covers 16 residues. V lost 6 bases and J lost 0, with 21 bases in between. In DNA form, the CDR3 reads TGCAGTGCCGCTAGAGTAGTGGTAGGGAACTCCTACGAGCAGTACTTC. It encodes CSAARVVVGNSYEQYF.

This clonotype was seen a handful of times. This sequence joins TRBV18 and TRBJ2-7; 10 nucleotides agree with TRBD2. This CDR3 has 14 residues. The V gene end was trimmed by 5 bases and the J gene end by 3 bases; junction bases not matched to a gene: 4. CDR1 and CDR2 (germline): KGHSH, LQKENI. This chain's CDR3 is CASSASGGDYEQYF. CDR3 nucleotide sequence: TGTGCCAGCTCAGCTAGCGGGGGTGACTACGAGCAGTACTTC.

This clonotype was counted between two and nine times. J is TRBJ1-1 and V is TRBV20-1; D uncertain. Germline lookup yields CDR1 DFQATT and CDR2 SNEGSKA (reference sequence). CDR3 length equals 12 residues. V lost 3 bases to trimming and J lost 6 bases, with 11 bases between them. CDR3 in DNA: TGCAGTGCTAGGGCAGATCGGGCTGAAGCTTTCTTT. Translated: CSARADRAEAFF.

The chain carries TRBV6-1 and TRBJ1-2; D is unresolved. The CDR3 covers 16 residues. Germline CDR1 MNHNS, CDR2 SASEGT. V lost 0 bases and J lost 5, with 16 bases in between. CDR3 sequence: CASSEAHGFPLYGYTF. Here the CDR3 DNA reads TGTGCCAGCAGTGAAGCCCACGGATTTCCATTATATGGCTACACCTTC.

The V gene is TRBV29-1, the J gene TRBJ1-2; TRBD1 agrees at 8 bases. V trimming: 5 bases; J trimming: 7 bases; junction bases outside the gene matches: 12. Germline V lookup: CDR1 SQVTM, CDR2 ANQGSEA. The CDR3 length is 14 residues. Here the CDR3 DNA reads TGCAGCGTTAGCTTGGCGACAGGGGTGGTTGGCTACACCTTC. This encodes CSVSLATGVVGYTF.

J is TRBJ2-7 and V is TRBV6-6, with D unclear. Germline assignment: CDR1 MNHNY and CDR2 SVGAGI (reference sequence). CDR3 size: 13 residues. V was clipped by 4 bases and J by 6 bases, with 13 bases between them. Written as DNA, the CDR3 is TGTGCCAGCAGTTGGTCCTCTGCTGGCGAGCAGTACTTC. It specifies CASSWSSAGEQYF.

This clonotype has just a few counts. The CDR3 region has the DNA TGTGCCTGTTCTGACACCGGGTTCCAATACAATGAGCAGTTCTTC. It codes for CACSDTGFQYNEQFF. This chain links TRBV30 with TRBJ2-1; the D is unclear. The germline V gene encodes CDR1 GTSNPN and CDR2 SVGIG (reference sequence). The CDR3 spans 15 residues. The V and J ends lost 6 bases and 4 bases respectively, with 19 bases between them.

The chain has TRBV14 and TRBJ2-1; 7 bases agree with TRBD2. The V gene's germline CDR1 is SGHDN and CDR2 FVKESK. The CDR3 runs to 14 residues. With V trimmed by 4 bases and J by 3 bases, 3 bases remained unmatched. The CDR3 region is CASSPRGDYNEQFF. CDR3 in DNA: TGTGCCAGCAGCCCCCGGGGGGACTACAATGAGCAGTTCTTC.

This clonotype has a handful of counts. This chain's CDR3 is CASSSRSIHGYTF. DNA for the CDR3: TGTGCCAGCTCCTCTCGTTCGATCCATGGCTACACCTTC. This sequence joins TRBV27 and TRBJ1-2; D call uncertain. This CDR3 is built from 13 residues. V was clipped by 8 bases and J by 6 bases, with 16 bases between them. CDR1 is MNHEY and CDR2 is SMNVEV in the germline V gene (reference sequence).

The rearrangement uses TRBV6-1 and TRBJ2-7, with D possibly matching TRBD2 (6 bases). The germline V gene has CDR1 MNHNS and CDR2 SASEGT. V lost 5 bases to trimming and J lost 3 bases, with 11 bases between them. The CDR3 runs 13 residues. CDR3 in DNA: TGTGCCAGCAGTACGCGGGACGGCTACGAGCAGTACTTC. Translating gives CASSTRDGYEQYF.

This chain joins TRBV3-1 and TRBJ1-1, with no clear D. V was cut by 5 bases and J by 7 bases, with 17 bases left in between. The CDR3 covers 14 residues. In germline, CDR1 is LGHDT, CDR2 YNNKEL (reference sequence). Here the CDR3 DNA reads TGTGCCAGCAGCTATTCCGGCCGACCCATTGAAGCTTTCTTT. Its protein product is CASSYSGRPIEAFF.

In DNA, the CDR3 is TGTGCCAGCCAAGGCAGGGCAGAGACCCAGTACTTC. This encodes CASQGRAETQYF. The chain joins TRBV3-1 to TRBJ2-5; the D gene is possibly TRBD1 (5 bases). V was clipped by 8 bases and J by 4 bases, with 11 bases between them. The germline V gene encodes CDR1 LGHDT and CDR2 YNNKEL (reference sequence). The CDR3 runs 12 residues.

The V and J genes are TRBV11-1 and TRBJ2-3, with D uncertain. The CDR3 length is 15 residues. The V end was cut by 0 bases, the J end by 2 bases, with 9 bases between. Germline loops: CDR1 SGHAT, CDR2 FQDESV (reference sequence). CDR3 nucleotides: TGTGCCAGCAGCTTAGCCCCAGGCCCCACAGATACGCAGTATTTT. Protein sequence: CASSLAPGPTDTQYF. The entire variable domain, with the rest obtained from reference TRBV11-1 and TRBJ2-3, is as follows: EAEVAQSPRYKITEKSQAVAFWCDPISGHATLYWYRQILGQGPELLVQFQDESVVDDSQLPKDRFSAERLKGVDSTLKIQPAELGDSAMYLCASSLAPGPTDTQYFGPGTRLTVL.

This clonotype has a count of ten or more. A read error may account for a junction end that differs from germline. The chain has TRBV5-1 and TRBJ2-1; D ambiguous. Germline V lookup: CDR1 SGHRS, CDR2 YFSETQ. The CDR3 loop spans 12 amino acids. The CDR3 bases are TGTGCCAGCAGCTTAGGAAGCAATGAGCAGTTCTTC. This sequence encodes CASSLGSNEQFF.

The V and J genes are TRBV5-1 and TRBJ2-6; a weak D match, TRBD2 (5 bases). Germline assignment: CDR1 SGHRS and CDR2 YFSETQ. The CDR3 is made up of 14 amino acids. Trimming took 6 bases from V and 3 from J, leaving 10 bases between them. DNA of the CDR3: TGCGCCAGCAAGGACTTAGATGGGGCCAACGTCCTGACTTTC. The encoded protein is CASKDLDGANVLTF.

This chain links TRBV12-3 or TRBV12-4 with TRBJ1-6; D might be TRBD1 (6 bases). This CDR3 is built from 14 residues. V gave up 6 bases and J gave up 10 bases, with 16 bases separating them. CDR3 in amino acids: CASRPGQKKSPLHF. CDR3 sequence (DNA): TGTGCCAGCAGACCGGGACAAAAAAAGTCACCCCTCCACTTT.

V gene TRBV10-3 combines with J gene TRBJ2-5, with 7 bases lining up with TRBD1. The CDR3 spans 14 residues. Germline V lookup: CDR1 ENHRY, CDR2 SYGVKD. V trimming: 3 bases; J trimming: 6 bases; junction bases outside the gene matches: 7. CDR3 DNA: TGTGCCATCAGTGATAGGACAGGAGAACAGACCCAGTACTTC. Amino acid sequence: CAISDRTGEQTQYF.

This clonotype was counted between two and nine times. The chain joins TRBV6-2 or TRBV6-3 to TRBJ2-2; perhaps TRBD2 as D (6 bases). V was cut by 1 base and J by 4 bases, with 10 bases left in between. CDR1 is MNHEY and CDR2 is SVGEGT in the germline V gene. This CDR3 is 15 amino acids long. The CDR3 sequence: CASSYYRRGTGELFF. The DNA for the CDR3 is TGTGCCAGCAGTTACTACAGGAGGGGCACCGGGGAGCTGTTTTTT.

This clonotype was recorded at least ten times. This rearrangement joins TRBV9 to TRBJ2-7, with D possibly being TRBD2 (6 bases). V was pared by 4 bases and J by 5 bases, with 16 bases between. The CDR3 length is 14 residues. Germline values: CDR1 SGDLS, CDR2 YYNGEE. The DNA for the CDR3 is TGTGCCAGCAGCTCATGGGACTCCGCTCACGAGCAGTACTTC. This gives the protein CASSSWDSAHEQYF.

The chain is built from TRBV10-3 and TRBJ2-7, with D hard to call. The CDR3 is 14 residues long. The V gene lost 0 bases and the J gene lost 8 bases, with 14 bases spanning the gap. Germline V lookup: CDR1 ENHRY, CDR2 SYGVKD. CDR3 coding DNA: TGTGCCATCAGTGAGTCGATTACAGTTTCACAGCAGTACTTC. Protein product: CAISESITVSQQYF.

The V call is TRBV20-1, the J call TRBJ2-5; D uncertain. The CDR3 extends over 12 amino acids. Deletions cut 3 bases from V and 2 bases from J, with 7 bases between. Germline-derived CDR1 and CDR2 are DFQATT and SNEGSKA (reference sequence). The CDR3 here is CSASLQQETQYF. Here the CDR3 DNA reads TGCAGTGCTAGTCTACAGCAAGAGACCCAGTACTTC.

J is TRBJ2-7 and V is TRBV5-1; 11 nucleotides line up with TRBD2. Germline V gene data show CDR1 as SGHRS and CDR2 as YFSETQ. The CDR3 is 15 residues long. J was trimmed by 4 bases and V by 5 bases; bases with no gene match: 8. The CDR3 region has the DNA TGCGCCAGCAGGGCACTAGCGGGAGCTTCTTACGAGCAGTACTTC. Protein: CASRALAGASYEQYF.

The sample holds many counts of this clonotype. V gene TRBV4-2 combines with J gene TRBJ2-1; 9 bases line up with TRBD2. CDR1 LGHNA and CDR2 YNFKEQ come from the germline V gene. The length of the CDR3 is 17 residues. J lost 5 bases, V lost 1 base, and 9 bases had no gene match. The CDR3 nucleotides are TGTGCCAGCAGCCAAGCTCTGACTAGCGGAGGAAACAATGAGCAGTTCTTC. Protein sequence: CASSQALTSGGNNEQFF.

This clonotype was found a few times. This chain links TRBV20-1 with TRBJ1-2; 7 positions match TRBD1. CDR3 length equals 13 residues. V shed 7 bases and J 7 bases; nucleotides not matched to a gene: 12. The germline V gene has CDR1 DFQATT and CDR2 SNEGSKA (reference sequence). In DNA, the CDR3 is TGCAGTGTCGCCGGACAGGCGAGCTCTGGCTACACCTTC. This translates into CSVAGQASSGYTF.